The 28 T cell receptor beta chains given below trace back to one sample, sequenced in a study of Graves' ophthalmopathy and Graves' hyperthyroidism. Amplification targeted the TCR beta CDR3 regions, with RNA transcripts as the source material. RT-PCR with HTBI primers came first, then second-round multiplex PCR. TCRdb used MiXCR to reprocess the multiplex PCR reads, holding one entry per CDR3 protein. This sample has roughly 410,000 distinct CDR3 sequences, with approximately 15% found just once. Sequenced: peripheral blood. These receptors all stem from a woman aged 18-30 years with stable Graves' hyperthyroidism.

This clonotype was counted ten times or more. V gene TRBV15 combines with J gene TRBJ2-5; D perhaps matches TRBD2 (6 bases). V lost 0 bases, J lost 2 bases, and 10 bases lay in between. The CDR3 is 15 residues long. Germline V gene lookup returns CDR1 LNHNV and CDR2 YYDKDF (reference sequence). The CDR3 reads CATSRDPSGQETQYF. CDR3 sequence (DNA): TGTGCCACCAGCAGAGATCCCAGCGGGCAAGAGACCCAGTACTTC. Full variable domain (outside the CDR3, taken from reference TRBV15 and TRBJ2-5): DAMVIQNPRYQVTQFGKPVTLSCSQTLNHNVMYWYQQKSSQAPKLLFHYYDKDFNNEADTPDNFQSRRPNTSFCFLDIRSPGLGDTAMYLCATSRDPSGQETQYFGPGTRLLVL.

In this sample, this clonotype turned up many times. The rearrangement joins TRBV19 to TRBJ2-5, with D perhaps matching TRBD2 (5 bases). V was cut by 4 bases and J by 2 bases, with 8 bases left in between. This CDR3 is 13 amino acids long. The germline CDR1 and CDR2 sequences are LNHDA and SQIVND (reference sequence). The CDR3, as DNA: TGTGCCAGTAGTACCGCGGGTCAAGAGACCCAGTACTTC. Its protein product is CASSTAGQETQYF. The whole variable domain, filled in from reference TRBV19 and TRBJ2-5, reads DGGITQSPKYLFRKEGQNVTLSCEQNLNHDAMYWYRQDPGQGLRLIYYSQIVNDFQKGDIAEGYSVSREKKESFPLTVTSAQKNPTAFYLCASSTAGQETQYFGPGTRLLVL.

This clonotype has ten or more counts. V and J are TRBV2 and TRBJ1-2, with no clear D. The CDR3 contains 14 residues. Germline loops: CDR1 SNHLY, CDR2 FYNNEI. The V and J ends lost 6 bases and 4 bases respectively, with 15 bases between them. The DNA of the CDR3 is TGTGCCAGCAGCCGGCGGCATCTGGCCTATGGCTACACCTTC. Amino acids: CASSRRHLAYGYTF.

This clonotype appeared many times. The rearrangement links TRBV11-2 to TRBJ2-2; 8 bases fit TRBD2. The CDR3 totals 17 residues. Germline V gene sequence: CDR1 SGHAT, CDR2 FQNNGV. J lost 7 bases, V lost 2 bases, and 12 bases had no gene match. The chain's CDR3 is CASSLSSGGGSGGELFF. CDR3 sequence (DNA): TGTGCCAGCAGCTTATCCTCTGGCGGGGGGTCTGGCGGGGAGCTGTTTTTT.

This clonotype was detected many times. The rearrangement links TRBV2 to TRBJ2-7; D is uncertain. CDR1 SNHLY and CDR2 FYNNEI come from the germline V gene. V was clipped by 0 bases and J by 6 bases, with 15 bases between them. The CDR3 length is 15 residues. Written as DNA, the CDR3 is TGTGCCAGCAGTGAAGCGCGTGGACGAACCTCCGAGCAGTACTTC. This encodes CASSEARGRTSEQYF.

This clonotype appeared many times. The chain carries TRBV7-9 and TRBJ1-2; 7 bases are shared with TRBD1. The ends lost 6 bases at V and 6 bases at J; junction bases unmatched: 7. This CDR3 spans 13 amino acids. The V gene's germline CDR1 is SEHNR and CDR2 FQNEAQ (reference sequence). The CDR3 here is CASRSGQANGYTF. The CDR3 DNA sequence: TGTGCCAGCAGATCCGGACAGGCAAATGGCTACACCTTC.

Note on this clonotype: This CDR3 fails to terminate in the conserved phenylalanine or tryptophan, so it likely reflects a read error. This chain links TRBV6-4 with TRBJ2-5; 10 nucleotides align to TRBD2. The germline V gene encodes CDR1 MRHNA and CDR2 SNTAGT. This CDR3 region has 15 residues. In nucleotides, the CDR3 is TGTGCCAGCAGTGAGCTAGCGGGGGAAACAGAGTCCCAGTACTAC. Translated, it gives CASSELAGETESQYY.

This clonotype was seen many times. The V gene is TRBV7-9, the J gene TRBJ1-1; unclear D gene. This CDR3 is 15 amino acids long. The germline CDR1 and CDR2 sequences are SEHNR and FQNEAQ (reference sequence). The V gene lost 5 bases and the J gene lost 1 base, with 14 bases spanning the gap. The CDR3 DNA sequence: TGTGCCAGCAGCCCGCCTCGAGGACGGAACACTGAAGCTTTCTTT. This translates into CASSPPRGRNTEAFF.

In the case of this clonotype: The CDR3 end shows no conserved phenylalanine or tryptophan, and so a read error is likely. CDR3 DNA: TGTGCCAGCTCACCACGGGACAGGGTCATGAACACTGAAGCTTTCGTT. Translated: CASSPRDRVMNTEAFV. The chain uses TRBV18 and TRBJ1-1; 9 nucleotides align to TRBD1. The trim removed 1 base at V and 0 bases at J, leaving 3 bases unmatched. The CDR3 has 16 amino acids. In germline, CDR1 is KGHSH, CDR2 LQKENI.

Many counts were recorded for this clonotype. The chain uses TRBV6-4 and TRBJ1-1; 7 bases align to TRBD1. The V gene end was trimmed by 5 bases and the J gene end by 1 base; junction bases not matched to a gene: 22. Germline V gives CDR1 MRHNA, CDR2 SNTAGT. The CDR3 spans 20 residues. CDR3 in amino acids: CASSPGRRGRLGGRNTEAFF. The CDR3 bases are TGTGCCAGCAGTCCTGGGAGGAGGGGGCGCCTTGGTGGTAGGAACACTGAAGCTTTCTTT.

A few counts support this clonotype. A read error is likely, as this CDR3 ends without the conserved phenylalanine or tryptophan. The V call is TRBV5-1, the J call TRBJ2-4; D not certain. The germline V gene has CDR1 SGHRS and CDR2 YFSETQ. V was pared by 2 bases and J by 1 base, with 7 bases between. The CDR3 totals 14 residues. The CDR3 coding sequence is TGCGCCAGCAGCTTTTCAGGCGCCAAAAACATTCAGTACCTC. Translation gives CASSFSGAKNIQYL.

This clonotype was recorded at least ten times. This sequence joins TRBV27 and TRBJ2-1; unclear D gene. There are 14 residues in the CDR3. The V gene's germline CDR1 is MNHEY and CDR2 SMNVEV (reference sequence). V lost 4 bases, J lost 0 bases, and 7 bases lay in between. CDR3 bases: TGTGCCAGCAGTTCCCATCGCTCCTACAATGAGCAGTTCTTC. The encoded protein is CASSSHRSYNEQFF.

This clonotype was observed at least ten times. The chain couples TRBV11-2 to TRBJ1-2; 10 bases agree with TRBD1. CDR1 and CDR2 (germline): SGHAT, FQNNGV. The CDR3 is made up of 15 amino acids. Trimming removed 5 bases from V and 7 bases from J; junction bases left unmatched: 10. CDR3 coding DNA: TGTGCCAGCAGCATCACCCGGGACAGGGGATCTGGCTACACCTTC. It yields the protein CASSITRDRGSGYTF.

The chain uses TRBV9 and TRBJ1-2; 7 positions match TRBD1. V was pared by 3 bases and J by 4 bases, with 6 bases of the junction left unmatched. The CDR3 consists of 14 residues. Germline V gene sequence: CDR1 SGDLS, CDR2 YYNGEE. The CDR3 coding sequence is TGTGCCAGCAGCGCTCGACAGGGTCGCTATGGCTACACCTTC. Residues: CASSARQGRYGYTF.

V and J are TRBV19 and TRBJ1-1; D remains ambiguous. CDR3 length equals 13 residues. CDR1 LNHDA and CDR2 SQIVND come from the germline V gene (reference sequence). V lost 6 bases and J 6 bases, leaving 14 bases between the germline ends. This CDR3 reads CASSRGQYAEAFF. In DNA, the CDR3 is TGTGCCAGTAGCAGAGGCCAGTACGCTGAAGCTTTCTTT. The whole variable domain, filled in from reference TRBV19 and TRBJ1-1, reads DGGITQSPKYLFRKEGQNVTLSCEQNLNHDAMYWYRQDPGQGLRLIYYSQIVNDFQKGDIAEGYSVSREKKESFPLTVTSAQKNPTAFYLCASSRGQYAEAFFGQGTRLTVV.

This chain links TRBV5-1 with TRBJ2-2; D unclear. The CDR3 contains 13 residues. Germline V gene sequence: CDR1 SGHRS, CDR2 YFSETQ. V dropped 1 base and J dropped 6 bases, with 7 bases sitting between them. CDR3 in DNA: TGCGCCAGCAGCTTGAGGGTCCCCGGGGAGCTGTTTTTT. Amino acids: CASSLRVPGELFF.

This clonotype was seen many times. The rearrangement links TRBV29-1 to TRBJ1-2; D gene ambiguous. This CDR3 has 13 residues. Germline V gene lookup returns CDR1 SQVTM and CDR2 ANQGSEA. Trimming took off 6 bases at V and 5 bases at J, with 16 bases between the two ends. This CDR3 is CSVTEDGTYGYTF. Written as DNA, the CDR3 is TGCAGCGTAACGGAGGACGGAACTTATGGCTACACCTTC.

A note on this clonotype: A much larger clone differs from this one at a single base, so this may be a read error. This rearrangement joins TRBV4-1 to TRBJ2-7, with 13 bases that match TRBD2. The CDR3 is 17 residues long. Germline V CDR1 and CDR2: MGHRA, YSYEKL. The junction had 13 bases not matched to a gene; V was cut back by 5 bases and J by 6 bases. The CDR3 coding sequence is TGCGCCAGCAGCAAAGGCGTAGTGGGACTAGCGGGGCTCGAGCAGTACTTC. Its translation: CASSKGVVGLAGLEQYF.

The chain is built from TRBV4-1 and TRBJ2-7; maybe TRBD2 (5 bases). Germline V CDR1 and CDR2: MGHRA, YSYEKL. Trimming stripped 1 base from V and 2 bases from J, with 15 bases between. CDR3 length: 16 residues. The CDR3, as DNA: TGCGCCAGCAGCCAAGTTTTTGAGGGTGTCACCTACGAGCAGTACTTC. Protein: CASSQVFEGVTYEQYF.

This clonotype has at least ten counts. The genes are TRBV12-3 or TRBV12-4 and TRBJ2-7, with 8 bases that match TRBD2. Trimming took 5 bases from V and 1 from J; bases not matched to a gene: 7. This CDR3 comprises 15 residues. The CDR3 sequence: CASSRGGDGSYEQYF. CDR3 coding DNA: TGTGCCAGCAGTCGGGGGGGGGACGGTTCCTACGAGCAGTACTTC.

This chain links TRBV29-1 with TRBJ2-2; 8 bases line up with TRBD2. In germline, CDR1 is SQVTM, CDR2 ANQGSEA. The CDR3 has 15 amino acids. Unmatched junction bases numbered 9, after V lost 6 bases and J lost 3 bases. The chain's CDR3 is CSVASGGVDTGELFF. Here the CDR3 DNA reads TGCAGCGTCGCCAGCGGGGGAGTGGACACCGGGGAGCTGTTTTTT.

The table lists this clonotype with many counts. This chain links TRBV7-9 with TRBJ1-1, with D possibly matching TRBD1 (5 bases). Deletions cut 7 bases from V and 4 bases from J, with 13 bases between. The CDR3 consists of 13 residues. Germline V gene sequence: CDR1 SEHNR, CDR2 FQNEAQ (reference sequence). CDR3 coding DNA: TGTGCCAGCACCCAGGGAACGGGCACTGAAGCTTTCTTT. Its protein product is CASTQGTGTEAFF.

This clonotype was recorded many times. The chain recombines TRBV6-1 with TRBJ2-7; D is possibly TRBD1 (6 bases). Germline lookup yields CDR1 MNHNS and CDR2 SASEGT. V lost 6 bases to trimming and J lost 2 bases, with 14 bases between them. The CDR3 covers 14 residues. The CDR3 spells CASSWDTMAYEQYF. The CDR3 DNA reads TGTGCCAGCAGCTGGGACACAATGGCCTACGAGCAGTACTTC.

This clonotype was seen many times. The CDR3 DNA reads as TGTGCCAGCAGATCCGGGACGGCGACTGAAGCTTTCTTT. Its translation: CASRSGTATEAFF. The chain links TRBV6-2 or TRBV6-3 to TRBJ1-1, with a weak D call TRBD1 (5 bases). The CDR3 has 13 residues. V gave up 6 bases and J gave up 5 bases, with 13 bases separating them. Per germline, CDR1 MNHEY and CDR2 SVGEGT.

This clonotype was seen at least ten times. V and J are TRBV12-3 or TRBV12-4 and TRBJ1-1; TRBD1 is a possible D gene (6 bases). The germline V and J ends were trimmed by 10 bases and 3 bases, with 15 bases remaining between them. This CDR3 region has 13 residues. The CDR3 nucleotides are TGTGCCAACGCGAGGACAGTGGACACTGAAGCTTTCTTT. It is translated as CANARTVDTEAFF.

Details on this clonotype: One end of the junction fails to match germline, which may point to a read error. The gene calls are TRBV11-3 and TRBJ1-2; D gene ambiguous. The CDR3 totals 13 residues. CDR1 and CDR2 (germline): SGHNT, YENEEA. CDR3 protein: CSSSLDINYGYTF. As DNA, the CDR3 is TGTTCCAGCAGCTTGGATATTAACTATGGCTACACCTTC.

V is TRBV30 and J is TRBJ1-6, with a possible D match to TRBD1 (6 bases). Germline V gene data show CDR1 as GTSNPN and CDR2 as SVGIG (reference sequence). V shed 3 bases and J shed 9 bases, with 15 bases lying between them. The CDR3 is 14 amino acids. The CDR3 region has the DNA TGTGCCTGGAGGCCGACAGGTGTGGCTTCACCCCTCCACTTT. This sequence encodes CAWRPTGVASPLHF.

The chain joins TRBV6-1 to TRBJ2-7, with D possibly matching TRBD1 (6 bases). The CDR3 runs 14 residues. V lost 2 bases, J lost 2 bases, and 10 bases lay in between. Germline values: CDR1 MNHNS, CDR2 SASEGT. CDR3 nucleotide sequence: TGTGCCAGCAGTGAAATAGGGGACACCTACGAGCAGTACTTC. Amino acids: CASSEIGDTYEQYF.